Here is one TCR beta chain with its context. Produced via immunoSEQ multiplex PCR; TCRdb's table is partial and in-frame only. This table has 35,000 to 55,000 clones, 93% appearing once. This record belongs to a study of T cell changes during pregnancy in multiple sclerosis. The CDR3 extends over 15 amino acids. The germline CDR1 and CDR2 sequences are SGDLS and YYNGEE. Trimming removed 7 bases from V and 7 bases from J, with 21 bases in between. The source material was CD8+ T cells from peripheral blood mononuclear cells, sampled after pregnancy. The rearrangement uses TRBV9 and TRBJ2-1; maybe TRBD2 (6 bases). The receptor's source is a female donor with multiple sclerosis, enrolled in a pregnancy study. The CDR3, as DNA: TGTGCCAGCGGAAAGTCCGGGACTCCGCTTAATGAGCAGTTCTTC. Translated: CASGKSGTPLNEQFF.